This T cell receptor (beta chain) emerged from a study of T cells after posttransplantation cyclophosphamide. This CDR3 has 17 residues. The V gene's germline CDR1 is SGHRS and CDR2 YFSETQ. After removal of 0 bases from V and 2 bases from J, the junction contained 9 bases not matched to a gene. This related bone marrow graft donor gave peripheral blood on the day of marrow donation. This clone was seen repeatedly, ten times or more. What it recognizes is unknown. Whole-study findings and limits: After PTCy, TRB diversity resembled that of CNI/methotrexate controls.

Method: immunoSEQ multiplex PCR; TCRdb's copy keeps in-frame clones and lacks some. The sample was found to contain tens of thousands of clones, and every one recurs. Sample: PBMCs. This sequence originates from a man between 40 and 49 years old in good health, CMV-negative, and a related stem cell transplant donor. The V gene is TRBV5-1, the J gene TRBJ2-3, with 7 bases matching TRBD2. In DNA form, the CDR3 reads TGCGCCAGCAGCTTGGACGGACTAGTCGGAACCACAGATACGCAGTATTTT. Amino acid sequence: CASSLDGLVGTTDTQYF.